Listed below are T cell receptor beta chains from one sample, sequenced in a study of blood T cell repertoires in COVID-19. Method: immunoSEQ multiplex PCR; TCRdb's copy keeps in-frame clones and lacks some. The sample carries around 290,000 clones, approximately 90% recorded once. The specimen was peripheral blood. Receptor source: a woman aged 25 to 39 with COVID-19, enrolled during active disease. The CDR3 runs from the conserved cysteine through the conserved F or W. The D gene is left open where the match is weak. Only part of the rows carry a size: once, few, many, or a class if the clone is expanded.

d_call,j_call,clone_size,v_call,cdr3_nt,cdr3_aa
-,TRBJ1-5,-,TRBV20-1,TGCAGTGCTAGTCCGACAGATCAGCCCCAGCATTTT,CSASPTDQPQHF
-,TRBJ2-7,once,TRBV11-2,TGTGCCAGCAGCTTCGCTAGGACAGTGAGAGAGCAGTACTTC,CASSFARTVREQYF
-,TRBJ1-1,-,TRBV9,TGTGCCAGCAGCGTCGGCAGGGGCACTGAAGCTTTCTTT,CASSVGRGTEAFF
-,TRBJ2-1,-,TRBV5-1,TGCGCCAGCAAAATAACGACAGGCCAAATCAATGAGCAGTTCTTC,CASKITTGQINEQFF
TRBD1,TRBJ2-1,-,TRBV6-5,TGTGCCAGCCAATGGACAGGACCTTCCTACAATGAGCAGTTCTTC,CASQWTGPSYNEQFF
-,TRBJ1-3,few,TRBV14,TGTGCCAGCAGCCACCGACAGTACTCTGGAAACACCATATATTTT,CASSHRQYSGNTIYF
-,TRBJ2-7,-,TRBV5-1,TGCGCCAGCAGCTCCTCACAGGGTGCGTACGAGCAGTACTTC,CASSSSQGAYEQYF
TRBD2,TRBJ2-7,once,TRBV6-5,TGTGCCAGCAGTTTTAGCGGGAGGGGTCTCTACGAGCAGTACTTC,CASSFSGRGLYEQYF
-,TRBJ2-7,-,TRBV11-2,TGTGCCAGCAGCTTCGGTTCCGGACTGCCGTCCTACGAGCAGTACTTC,CASSFGSGLPSYEQYF
TRBD1,TRBJ1-2,-,TRBV2,TGTGCCAGCAGCAGGACAGGGGATAACTATGGCTACACCTTC,CASSRTGDNYGYTF
TRBD1,TRBJ1-2,-,TRBV5-4,TGTGCCAGCAGCAAGGGACAGGCAACAAACTATGGCTACACCTTC,CASSKGQATNYGYTF
TRBD2,TRBJ2-7,-,TRBV20-1,TGCAGTGCTAGTTTTTTAGCGGGAGGCTACGAGCAGTACTTC,CSASFLAGGYEQYF
TRBD1,TRBJ2-7,-,TRBV5-1,TGCGCCAGCAGCTTGGCGGACAGGGACTACGAGCAGTACTTC,CASSLADRDYEQYF
TRBD1,TRBJ1-1,-,TRBV30,TGTGCCTGGAGGCAGGGGGCTTGGGGCACTGAAGCTTTCTTT,CAWRQGAWGTEAFF
-,TRBJ2-3,-,TRBV3-1/TRBV3-2,TGTGCCAGCAGCCAAGTGGGAGCGGGAGATACGCAGTATTTT,CASSQVGAGDTQYF
-,TRBJ1-4,-,TRBV11-2,TGTGCCAGCAGCCCTACAGGATCGACTAATGAAAAACTGTTTTTT,CASSPTGSTNEKLFF
TRBD1,TRBJ1-1,-,TRBV11-2,TGTGCCAGCAGCTCGGGCCGACAGGGTCGGAGGACTGAAGCTTTCTTT,CASSSGRQGRRTEAFF
-,TRBJ1-1,-,TRBV15,TGTGCCACCAGCGGACCAGGGGTGATCACTGAAGCTTTCTTT,CATSGPGVITEAFF
-,TRBJ1-1,-,TRBV18,TGTGCCAGCTCACCACCAAACAGGTTGGCTGAAGCTTTCTTT,CASSPPNRLAEAFF
-,TRBJ1-1,-,TRBV18,TGTGCCAGCTCACCACCGCCAGGGGAGATGAACACTGAAGCTTTCTTT,CASSPPPGEMNTEAFF
-,TRBJ2-5,-,TRBV6-5,TGTGCCAGCAGGACGGATCCCGGGGAGACCCAGTACTTC,CASRTDPGETQYF
TRBD1,TRBJ1-6,-,TRBV19,TGTGCCAGTAAGAGGACAGGGGGCGGTAATTCACCCCTCCACTTT,CASKRTGGGNSPLHF
-,TRBJ1-5,-,TRBV30,TGTGCCTGGAGTGTACAGGACGACCAGCCCCAGCATTTT,CAWSVQDDQPQHF
-,TRBJ1-6,-,TRBV25-1,TGTGCCAGCACCCCCGGACACTCCTATAATTCACCCCTCCACTTT,CASTPGHSYNSPLHF
-,TRBJ2-7,-,TRBV12-3/TRBV12-4,TGTGCCAGCAGCCCCCACTCCTACGAGCAGTACTTC,CASSPHSYEQYF
-,TRBJ1-3,-,TRBV3-1/TRBV3-2,TGTGCCAGCAGCCTCACAGCCTCTGGAAACACCATATATTTT,CASSLTASGNTIYF
-,TRBJ1-3,-,TRBV6-5,TGTGCCAGCCGTTTTTCGAGCTCTGGAAACACCATATATTTT,CASRFSSSGNTIYF
-,TRBJ2-3,-,TRBV3-1/TRBV3-2,TGTGCCAGCAGCCAAGAGTTGGGAGGCCGCACAGATACGCAGTATTTT,CASSQELGGRTDTQYF
-,TRBJ1-3,-,TRBV5-1,TGCGCCAGCAGCTTGGCCGACCACTACTCTGGAAACACCATATATTTT,CASSLADHYSGNTIYF
TRBD1,TRBJ1-6,-,TRBV11-2,TGTGCCAGCAGCTTAGCCCGGGCGGGACAGTTGAATAATTCACCCCTCCACTTT,CASSLARAGQLNNSPLHF
-,TRBJ1-5,-,TRBV6-5,TGTGCCAGCAGTTACGGACAGCCCAATCAGCCCCAGCATTTT,CASSYGQPNQPQHF
-,TRBJ2-3,-,TRBV5-1,TGCGCCAGCAGCTTGGATGCGAGCCCGAACACAGATACGCAGTATTTT,CASSLDASPNTDTQYF
-,TRBJ1-5,-,TRBV7-9,TGTGCCAGCAGCTTAACAGAGGGGCCCCAGCATTTT,CASSLTEGPQHF
-,TRBJ1-4,few,TRBV18,TGTGCCAGCTCACCTTCGGCGGTTAATGAAAAACTGTTTTTT,CASSPSAVNEKLFF
-,TRBJ2-3,-,TRBV2,TGTGCCAGCGGTCTACCGAGCACAGATACGCAGTATTTT,CASGLPSTDTQYF
-,TRBJ1-1,-,TRBV2,TGTGCCAGCAGTGGCGGACTTGGAAGGAACACTGAAGCTTTCTTT,CASSGGLGRNTEAFF
-,TRBJ1-5,once,TRBV24-1,TGTGCCACCAGTGACAGGGGAGAACAGCCCCAGCATTTT,CATSDRGEQPQHF
TRBD1,TRBJ1-2,-,TRBV5-6,TGTGCCAGCAGCTTTGGGCCCCTAGGGACAGGGGGCTTCCAGACCTTC,CASSFGPLGTGGFQTF
-,TRBJ1-6,-,TRBV2,TGTGCCAGCAGTGAAGCAACCCAGGGGACTATCTATAATTCACCCCTCCACTTT,CASSEATQGTIYNSPLHF
TRBD1,TRBJ1-1,-,TRBV5-1,TGCGCCAGCAGCTTGGGACAGGGGAGCACTGAAGCTTTCTTT,CASSLGQGSTEAFF
-,TRBJ2-7,-,TRBV19,TGTGCCAGTAGTGCCCCCGTGGGCAACGAGCAGTACTTC,CASSAPVGNEQYF
TRBD2,TRBJ2-7,-,TRBV2,TGTGCCAGCAAATTGGGACTAGCGGTCTACGAGCAGTACTTC,CASKLGLAVYEQYF
TRBD1,TRBJ1-6,-,TRBV7-8,TGTGCCAGCAGCTTTACCCCGGACAGGGGGAATTCACCCCTCCACTTT,CASSFTPDRGNSPLHF
TRBD1,TRBJ2-2,-,TRBV11-2,TGTGCCAGCAGCTTAGGGTGGGGACAGATGGGGGCCGGGGAGCTGTTTTTT,CASSLGWGQMGAGELFF
TRBD2,TRBJ2-7,-,TRBV5-1,TGCGCCAGCGAGCTAGCGGGAGGAGGGTCCCCCTACGAGCAGTACTTC,CASELAGGGSPYEQYF
-,TRBJ1-5,-,TRBV6-2/TRBV6-3,TGTGCCAGCAGCTCCTTTACCATCGACAGGACGAATCAGCCCCAGCATTTT,CASSSFTIDRTNQPQHF
TRBD2,TRBJ2-4,-,TRBV3-1/TRBV3-2,TGTGCCAGCAGCCCTAGGACTAGAAAAAACATTCAGTACTTC,CASSPRTRKNIQYF